This is a list of T cell receptor beta chains from one sample in a study of glioma-infiltrating T cells. TCRdb used MiXCR to reprocess the multiplex PCR reads, holding one entry per CDR3 protein. The sample has around 350,000 distinct CDR3 sequences, approximately 42% seen once. The specimen sequenced was glioma tissue, nonneoplastic brain tissue, or PBMCs (not recorded which). These receptors originate from a human donor with low-grade glioma or glioblastoma, undergoing nonglioma brain surgery, or in good health (not recorded which). The CDR3 runs from the conserved cysteine through the conserved F or W. Where a row states a size, it is once, few, many or the class of an expanded clone; other rows omit it.

clone_size v_call cdr3_aa
few TRBV27 CASSLLRGSYNEQFF
- TRBV12-3/TRBV12-4 CASSSGTAYNSPLHF
- TRBV27 CASSLWGQSNQPQHF
few TRBV19 CASTLGEGLGQFF
- TRBV28 CASALQQKGDTQYF
- TRBV28 CASRLSTGTGMHEQYF
- TRBV20-1 CSASSRGTGVFHTEAFF
- TRBV11-3 CASSTGYTEAFF
- TRBV18 CASSSTSGTTDTQYF
- TRBV25-1 CASSGRRTGDTGEMFF
- TRBV29-1 CSVAGTGTPFYEQYF
few TRBV5-1 CASSLGQHTDTQYF
many TRBV20-1 CSAIRDSNQPQHF
few TRBV19 CASSGLARSTGELFF
few TRBV20-1 CSARPGLNYGYTF
- TRBV29-1 CSVSIFSLPDTQYF
- TRBV6-1 CASGQNIQYF
- TRBV7-2 CASSLGGAGAFF
few TRBV4-2 CASSQEPGQSNQPQHF
few TRBV25-1 CASSGGHNNYGYTF
few TRBV20-1 CSARINDRGNEQFF
many TRBV27 CASSLYSGELFF
- TRBV2 CASSDSRNGGLGEKLFF
- TRBV2 CASSEYRVRSGELFF
- TRBV20-1 CSAKSTWGADTEAFF
few TRBV18 CASHRDRGLGTEAFF
few TRBV4-1 CASSQANAVSGNTIYF
- TRBV12-3/TRBV12-4 CASSTSADTQYF
- TRBV11-2 CASAPGEPFGPQYF